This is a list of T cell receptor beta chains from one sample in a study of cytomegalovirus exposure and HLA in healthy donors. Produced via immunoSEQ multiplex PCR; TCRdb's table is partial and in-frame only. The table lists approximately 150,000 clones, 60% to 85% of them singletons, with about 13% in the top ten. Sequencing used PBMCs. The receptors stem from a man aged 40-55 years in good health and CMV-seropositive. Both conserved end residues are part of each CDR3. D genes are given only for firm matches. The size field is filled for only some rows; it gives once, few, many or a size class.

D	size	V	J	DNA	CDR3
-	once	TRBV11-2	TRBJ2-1	TGTGCCAGCACTTTAAGGCGGCTAGCGAATGAGCAGTTCTTC	CASTLRRLANEQFF
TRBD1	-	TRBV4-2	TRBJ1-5	TGTGCCAGCAGCCTGACAGGGGACAGGTATCAGCCCCAGCATTTT	CASSLTGDRYQPQHF
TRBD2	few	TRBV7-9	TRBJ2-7	TGTGCCAGCAGCCCAGCGGGGGGAATCTACGAGCAGTACTTC	CASSPAGGIYEQYF
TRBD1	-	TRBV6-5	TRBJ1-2	TGTGCCAGCAGTTACTCCCGGACAGGGGGAGGTTATGGCTACACCTTC	CASSYSRTGGGYGYTF
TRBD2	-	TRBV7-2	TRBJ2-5	TGTGCCAGCAGCCCCGGGACTAGCGGGAGTATGGAGACCCAGTACTTC	CASSPGTSGSMETQYF
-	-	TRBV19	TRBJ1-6	TGTGCCAGTAGTACAGGGATCTTAATAGAATCACCCCTCCACTTT	CASSTGILIESPLHF
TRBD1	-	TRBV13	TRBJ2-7	TGTGCCAGCAGCCTTCGACAGGGCTACGAGCAGTACTTC	CASSLRQGYEQYF
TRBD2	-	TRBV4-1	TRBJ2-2	TGCGCCAGCAGCCAAGAAACTAGCGGGAGGTATAACACCGGGGAGCTGTTTTTT	CASSQETSGRYNTGELFF
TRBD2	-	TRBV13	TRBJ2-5	TGTGCCAGCAGCCATATGACTAGCGTGGGGCAAGAGACCCAGTACTTC	CASSHMTSVGQETQYF
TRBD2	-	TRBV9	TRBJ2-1	TGTGCCAGCAGCCCGCTAGCGGGGGCCTACAATGAGCAGTTCTTC	CASSPLAGAYNEQFF
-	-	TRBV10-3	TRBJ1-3	TGTGCCATCAGTGAGCGGCAGGCCAATAGAAACACCATATATTTT	CAISERQANRNTIYF
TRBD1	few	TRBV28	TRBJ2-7	TGTGCCAGCAGTCGACAGGGGGCCTACGAGCAGTACTTC	CASSRQGAYEQYF
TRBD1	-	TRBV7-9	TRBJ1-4	TGTGCCAGCCGAAAGACAGGGTACGGAACTAATGAAAAACTGTTTTTT	CASRKTGYGTNEKLFF
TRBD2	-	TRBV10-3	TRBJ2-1	TGTGCCATCAGTGAGTCCTCCCTAGCGGGAGGTGAGCAGTTCTTC	CAISESSLAGGEQFF
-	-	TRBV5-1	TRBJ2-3	TGCGCCAGCTTGGCGGTTGGGGGGGATACGCAGTATTTT	CASLAVGGDTQYF
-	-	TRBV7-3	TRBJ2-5	TGTGCCAGCAGCCCTACAGGGCCCCAAGAGACCCAGTACTTC	CASSPTGPQETQYF
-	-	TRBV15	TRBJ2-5	TGTGCCACCAGTCACTCGCGCAGGGAAGAGACCCAGTACTTC	CATSHSRREETQYF
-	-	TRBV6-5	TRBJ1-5	TGTGCCAGCAGTTTCGACAGGTACAATCAGCCCCAGCATTTT	CASSFDRYNQPQHF
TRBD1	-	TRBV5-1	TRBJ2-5	TGCGCCAGCAGCTGGCGGGGACAGGAAGAGACCCAGTACTTC	CASSWRGQEETQYF
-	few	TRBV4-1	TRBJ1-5	TGCGCCAGCAGCCAAGAAGGATCAGGGCCCCAGCATTTT	CASSQEGSGPQHF
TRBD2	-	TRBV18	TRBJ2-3	TGTGCCAGCTCACCCAGCGGGAACCCCACAGATACGCAGTATTTT	CASSPSGNPTDTQYF
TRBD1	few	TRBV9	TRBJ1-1	TGTGCCAGCAGCGAGGCCCCGGGACAGGGGACGGGAACTGAAGCTTTCTTT	CASSEAPGQGTGTEAFF
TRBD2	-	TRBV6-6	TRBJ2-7	TGTGCCAGCAGTTACTTAGGGACTAGCGTCGACGAGCAGTACTTC	CASSYLGTSVDEQYF
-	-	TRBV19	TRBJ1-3	TGTGCCAGTAGTGGGACACTCTACGCTGGAAACACCATATATTTT	CASSGTLYAGNTIYF
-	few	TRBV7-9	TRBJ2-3	TGTGCCAGCGGAGGGACAGATACGCAGTATTTT	CASGGTDTQYF
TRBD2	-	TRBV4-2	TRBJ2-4	TGTGCCAGCAGCCAAGTATCCGGGACTAGCGGGGGGGAAAACATTCAGTACTTC	CASSQVSGTSGGENIQYF
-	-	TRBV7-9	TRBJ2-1	TGTGCCAGCGGCCCGGGGTATGAGCAGTTCTTC	CASGPGYEQFF
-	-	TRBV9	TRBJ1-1	TGTGCCAGCAGCCCCCATCCCCTCGGACAGTCTGGGACTGAAGCTTTCTTT	CASSPHPLGQSGTEAFF
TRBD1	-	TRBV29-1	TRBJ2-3	TGCAGCGTTGGACAGGGGGGCACAGATACGCAGTATTTT	CSVGQGGTDTQYF
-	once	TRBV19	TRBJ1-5	TGTGCCAGTAGTATAGGTATAGACTATCTTCATGGAAGGTATCAGCCCCAGCATTTT	CASSIGIDYLHGRYQPQHF